This T cell receptor (beta chain) was documented in a study of early T cells in non-severe SARS-CoV-2 infection. Study summary: The chains were unpaired, and the sequenced material was bulk RNA from unsorted whole blood.

The germline V gene has CDR1 SQVTM and CDR2 ANQGSEA. This CDR3 contains 12 residues. Each CDR3 protein gets one entry after TCRdb re-called the 5' RACE reads with MiXCR. The sample holds tens of thousands of distinct CDR3 sequences, 14% seen once. A remark on this clonotype: The junction departs from germline at one end; a sequencing error may be responsible.

This clonotype was sampled from an adult who was a healthcare worker with PCR-confirmed SARS-CoV-2 infection or an uninfected control (not recorded which). J is TRBJ1-4 and V is TRBV29-1, with a possible D match to TRBD1 (6 bases). Sequenced: whole blood. DNA of the CDR3: TGCAGCGTCGAAGGGACACATGAAAAACTGTTTTTT. Its translation: CSVEGTHEKLFF.